This T cell receptor beta chain originates from a study of shared T cell receptors in the human thymus. Germline V gene sequence: CDR1 MGHDK, CDR2 SYGVNS. The J segment lost 3 bases and the V segment lost 5 bases, leaving 7 bases of the junction unmatched. This CDR3 region has 16 residues. This clone has a single count. Assay used: immunoSEQ multiplex PCR; TCRdb lists only in-frame clones, some missing. The repertoire holds 630,000 or so clones, with more than 75% as singletons. These same data were also listed under a study on human thymus T cells. That publication notes: Donors were healthy Finnish babies undergoing corrective operations for congenital heart defects. Resections from corrective heart surgery provided thymus tissue. In thymic and blood repertoires alike, V and J usage looked biased. Highly overlapping thymic repertoires in unrelated individuals were reported by related research.

The sequence came from a boy less than two years old with a congenital heart defect. V is TRBV25-1 and J is TRBJ2-1; 10 bases are a match to TRBD2. Sequenced: thymocytes. The CDR3: CASSLLQRGGYNEQFF. CDR3 DNA sequence: TGTGCCAGCAGTCTGCTTCAGCGGGGGGGCTACAATGAGCAGTTCTTC.